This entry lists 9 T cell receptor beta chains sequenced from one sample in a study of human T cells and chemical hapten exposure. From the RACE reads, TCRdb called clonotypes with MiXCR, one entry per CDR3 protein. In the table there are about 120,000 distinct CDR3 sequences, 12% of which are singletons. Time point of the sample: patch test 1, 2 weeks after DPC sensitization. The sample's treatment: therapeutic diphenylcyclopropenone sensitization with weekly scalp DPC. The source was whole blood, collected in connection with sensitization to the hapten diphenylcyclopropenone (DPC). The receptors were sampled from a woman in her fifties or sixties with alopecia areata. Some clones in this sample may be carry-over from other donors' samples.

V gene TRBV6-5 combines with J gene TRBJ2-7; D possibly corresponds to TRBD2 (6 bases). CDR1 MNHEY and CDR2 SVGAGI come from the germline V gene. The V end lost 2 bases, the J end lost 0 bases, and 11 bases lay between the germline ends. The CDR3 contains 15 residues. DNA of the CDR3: TGTGCCAGCAGTTACAGCGGGTGGACCTCCTACGAGCAGTACTTC. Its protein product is CASSYSGWTSYEQYF.

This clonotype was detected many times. The CDR3 here is CASSFMGGAGNQPQHF. CDR3 nucleotides: TGTGCCAGCAGCTTCATGGGGGGCGCGGGCAATCAGCCCCAGCATTTT. The rearrangement joins TRBV7-2 to TRBJ1-5; the D gene is possibly TRBD1 (6 bases). The CDR3 totals 16 residues. Trimming took 3 bases from V and 2 from J, leaving 14 bases between them. CDR1 is SGHTA and CDR2 is FQGNSA in the germline V gene.

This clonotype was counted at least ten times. CDR3 nucleotide sequence: TGTGCCAGCAGTTACCTCCGGACCGTCAGGACCAACGAGCAGTACTTC. Translated, it gives CASSYLRTVRTNEQYF. J is TRBJ2-7 and V is TRBV6-5; D ambiguous. The CDR3 length is 16 residues. Trimming shortened V by 2 bases and J by 5 bases, and 19 bases separated the two germline ends. Germline CDR1 reads MNHEY; CDR2 reads SVGAGI.

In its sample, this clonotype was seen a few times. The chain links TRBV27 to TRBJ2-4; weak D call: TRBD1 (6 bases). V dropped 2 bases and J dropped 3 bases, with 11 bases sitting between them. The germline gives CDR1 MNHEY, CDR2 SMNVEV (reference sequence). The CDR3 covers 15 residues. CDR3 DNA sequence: TGTGCCAGCAGTTTAATTCAGGGGAGCAAAAACATTCAGTACTTC. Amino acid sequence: CASSLIQGSKNIQYF.

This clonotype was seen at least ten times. The CDR3 DNA reads TGTGCCAGCAGCTTAAATGCCCCGACCGCTTTCTTT. It translates to CASSLNAPTAFF. The chain is built from TRBV11-2 and TRBJ1-1; no clear D. The CDR3 contains 12 residues. Germline V lookup: CDR1 SGHAT, CDR2 FQNNGV. Trimming took 2 bases from V and 11 from J, leaving 12 bases between them.

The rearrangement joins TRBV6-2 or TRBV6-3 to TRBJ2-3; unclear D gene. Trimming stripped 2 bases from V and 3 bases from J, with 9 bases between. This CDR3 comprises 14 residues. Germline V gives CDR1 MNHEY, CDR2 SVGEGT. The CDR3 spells CASSYVRQTDTQYF. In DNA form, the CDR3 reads TGTGCCAGCAGTTACGTCAGGCAGACAGATACGCAGTATTTT.

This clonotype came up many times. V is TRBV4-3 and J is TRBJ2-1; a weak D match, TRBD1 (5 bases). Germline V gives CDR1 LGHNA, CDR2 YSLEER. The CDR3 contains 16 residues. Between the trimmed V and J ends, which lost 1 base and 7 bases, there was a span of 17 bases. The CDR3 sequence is CASSQGNVRARNEQFF. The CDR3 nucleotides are TGCGCCAGCAGCCAAGGGAATGTCAGGGCGAGAAATGAGCAGTTCTTC.

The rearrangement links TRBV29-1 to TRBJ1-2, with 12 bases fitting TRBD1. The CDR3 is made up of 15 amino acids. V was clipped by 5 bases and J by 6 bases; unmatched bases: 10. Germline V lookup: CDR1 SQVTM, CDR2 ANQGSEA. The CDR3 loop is CSVIAGTGGEHGYTF. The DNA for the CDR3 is TGCAGCGTTATAGCCGGGACAGGGGGCGAACATGGCTACACCTTC.

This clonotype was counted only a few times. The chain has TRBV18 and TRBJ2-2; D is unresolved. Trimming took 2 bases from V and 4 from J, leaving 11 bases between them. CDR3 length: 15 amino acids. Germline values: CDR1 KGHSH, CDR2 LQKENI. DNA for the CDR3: TGTGCCAGCTCACCAGAGGCCAGTAGCACCGGGGAGCTGTTTTTT. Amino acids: CASSPEASSTGELFF.